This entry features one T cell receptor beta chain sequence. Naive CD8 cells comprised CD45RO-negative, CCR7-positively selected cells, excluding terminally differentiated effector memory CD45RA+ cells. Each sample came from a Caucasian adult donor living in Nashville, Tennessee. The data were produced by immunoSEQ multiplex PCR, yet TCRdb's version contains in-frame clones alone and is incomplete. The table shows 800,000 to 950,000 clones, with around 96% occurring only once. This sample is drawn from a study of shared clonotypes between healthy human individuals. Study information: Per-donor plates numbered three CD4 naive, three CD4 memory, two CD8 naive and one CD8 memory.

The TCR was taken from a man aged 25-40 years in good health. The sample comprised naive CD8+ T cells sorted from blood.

The CDR3 nucleotides are TGTGCCAGCAGTTATTTTCGGGGGCCGTCCTACGAGCAGTACTTC. This codes for CASSYFRGPSYEQYF. The rearrangement uses TRBV27 and TRBJ2-7; D is perhaps TRBD1 or TRBD2 (6 bases each). V was clipped by 4 bases and J by 1 base, with 14 bases between them. Germline V gives CDR1 MNHEY, CDR2 SMNVEV (reference sequence). The CDR3 contains 15 residues.